This entry lists 4 T cell receptor beta chains sequenced from one sample in a study of TIL therapy for anti-PD-1-resistant metastatic lung cancer. As for time point: pre-treatment sample, taken before nivolumab and TIL therapy. Sequencing used immunoSEQ v3. The method was immunoSEQ multiplex PCR; TCRdb's version includes in-frame clones alone and lacks a portion of them. The profile shows tens of thousands of clones, less than 75% of them singletons. Specimen: blood, collected at baseline. Every receptor here comes from a person aged 25-85 years with non-small cell lung cancer.

The CDR3 here is CASSFALAVREQYF. In DNA form, the CDR3 reads TGTGCCAGCAGCTTCGCTCTAGCGGTTAGGGAGCAGTACTTC. This chain uses TRBV7-8 with TRBJ2-7; 7 nucleotides align to TRBD2. The CDR3 is made up of 14 amino acids. V was pared by 3 bases and J by 7 bases, with 9 bases of the junction left unmatched. Germline values: CDR1 SGHVS, CDR2 FQNEAQ.

This rearrangement joins TRBV15 to TRBJ1-2; a possible D gene is TRBD1 (6 bases). This CDR3 is 15 amino acids long. The germline V and J ends were trimmed by 6 bases and 5 bases, with 19 bases remaining between them. Germline V gives CDR1 LNHNV, CDR2 YYDKDF (reference sequence). DNA for the CDR3: TGTGCCACCAGATGGGCTCTACAGGGAAGGTATGGCTACACCTTC. It specifies CATRWALQGRYGYTF. Full variable domain (rest looked up from reference TRBV15 and TRBJ1-2): DAMVIQNPRYQVTQFGKPVTLSCSQTLNHNVMYWYQQKSSQAPKLLFHYYDKDFNNEADTPDNFQSRRPNTSFCFLDIRSPGLGDTAMYLCATRWALQGRYGYTFGSGTRLTVV.

The rearrangement uses TRBV11-2 and TRBJ1-2; weak D call: TRBD1 (5 bases). Germline CDR1 reads SGHAT; CDR2 reads FQNNGV. This CDR3 is 15 amino acids long. V lost 2 bases to trimming and J lost 1 base, with 11 bases between them. CDR3 nucleotide sequence: TGTGCCAGCAGCTTAAGTACGGGGGGTAACTATGGCTACACCTTC. It encodes CASSLSTGGNYGYTF. Variable domain in full (rest from reference TRBV11-2 and TRBJ1-2): EAGVAQSPRYKIIEKRQSVAFWCNPISGHATLYWYQQILGQGPKLLIQFQNNGVVDDSQLPKDRFSAERLKGVDSTLKIQPAKLEDSAVYLCASSLSTGGNYGYTFGSGTRLTVV.

This clone was counted once. The J gene is TRBJ2-5, the V gene TRBV5-1; a possible D gene is TRBD1 (6 bases). CDR3 length: 13 amino acids. The germline V gene has CDR1 SGHRS and CDR2 YFSETQ. Trimming pared 4 bases from V and 7 bases from J, leaving 14 bases between. The CDR3, as DNA: TGCGCCAGCAGCAACCAGGGGCCGGGGACCCAGTACTTC. Protein product: CASSNQGPGTQYF.